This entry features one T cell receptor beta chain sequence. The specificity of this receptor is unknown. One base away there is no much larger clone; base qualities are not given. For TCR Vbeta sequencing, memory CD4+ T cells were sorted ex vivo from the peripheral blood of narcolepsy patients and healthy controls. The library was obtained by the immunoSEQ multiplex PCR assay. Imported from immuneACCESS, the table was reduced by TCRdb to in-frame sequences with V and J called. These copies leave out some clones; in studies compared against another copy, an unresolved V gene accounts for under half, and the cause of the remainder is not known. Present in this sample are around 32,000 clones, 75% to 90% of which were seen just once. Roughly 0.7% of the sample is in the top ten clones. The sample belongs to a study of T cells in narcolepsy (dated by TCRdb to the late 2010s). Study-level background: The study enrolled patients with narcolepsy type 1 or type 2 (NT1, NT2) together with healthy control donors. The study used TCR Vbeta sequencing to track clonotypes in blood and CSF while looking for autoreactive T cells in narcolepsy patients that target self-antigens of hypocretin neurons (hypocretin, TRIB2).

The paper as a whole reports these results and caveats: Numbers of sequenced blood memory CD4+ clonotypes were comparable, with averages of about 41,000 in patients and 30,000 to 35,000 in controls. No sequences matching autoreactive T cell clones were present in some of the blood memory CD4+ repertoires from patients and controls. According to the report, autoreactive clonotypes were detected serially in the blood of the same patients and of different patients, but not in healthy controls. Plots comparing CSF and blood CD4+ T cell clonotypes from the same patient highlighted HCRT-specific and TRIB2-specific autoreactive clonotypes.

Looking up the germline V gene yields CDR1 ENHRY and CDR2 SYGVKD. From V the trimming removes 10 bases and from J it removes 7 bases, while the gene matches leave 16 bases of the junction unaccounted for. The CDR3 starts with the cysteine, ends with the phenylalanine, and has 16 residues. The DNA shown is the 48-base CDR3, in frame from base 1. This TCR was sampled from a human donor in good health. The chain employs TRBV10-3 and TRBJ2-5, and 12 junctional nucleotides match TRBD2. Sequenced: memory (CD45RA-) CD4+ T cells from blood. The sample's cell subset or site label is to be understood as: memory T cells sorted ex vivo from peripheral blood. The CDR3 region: CASRGLAGGRMGTQYF. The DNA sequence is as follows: TGTGCCAGCCGCGGGCTAGCGGGGGGGCGCATGGGGACCCAGTACTTC.